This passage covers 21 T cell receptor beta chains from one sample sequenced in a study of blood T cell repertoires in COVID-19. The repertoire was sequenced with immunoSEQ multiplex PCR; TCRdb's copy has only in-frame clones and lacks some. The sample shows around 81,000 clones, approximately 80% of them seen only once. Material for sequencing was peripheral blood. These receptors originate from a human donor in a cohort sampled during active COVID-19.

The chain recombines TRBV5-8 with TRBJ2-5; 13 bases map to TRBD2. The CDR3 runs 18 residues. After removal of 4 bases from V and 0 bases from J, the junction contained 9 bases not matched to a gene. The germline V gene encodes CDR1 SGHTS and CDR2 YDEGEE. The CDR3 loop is CASSTLAGGDMYQETQYF. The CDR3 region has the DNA TGTGCCAGCAGCACACTAGCGGGGGGGGATATGTACCAAGAGACCCAGTACTTC.

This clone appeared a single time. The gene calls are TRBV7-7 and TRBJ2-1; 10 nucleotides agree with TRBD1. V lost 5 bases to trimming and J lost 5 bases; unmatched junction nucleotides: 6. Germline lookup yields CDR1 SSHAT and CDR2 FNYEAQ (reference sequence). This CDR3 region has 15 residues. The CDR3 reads CASSAGTGDNNEQFF. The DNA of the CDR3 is TGTGCCAGCAGCGCAGGGACAGGGGATAACAATGAGCAGTTCTTC. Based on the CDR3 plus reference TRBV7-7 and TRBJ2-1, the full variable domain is GAGVSQSPRYKVTKRGQDVTLRCDPISSHATLYWYQQALGQGPEFLTYFNYEAQPDKSGLPSDRFSAERPEGSISTLTIQRTEQRDSAMYRCASSAGTGDNNEQFFGPGTRLTVL.

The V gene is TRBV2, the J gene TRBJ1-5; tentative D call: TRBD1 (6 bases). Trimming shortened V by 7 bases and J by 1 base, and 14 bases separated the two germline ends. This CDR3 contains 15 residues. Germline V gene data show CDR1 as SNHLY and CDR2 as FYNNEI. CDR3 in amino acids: CASNLQGPSNQPQHF. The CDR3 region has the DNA TGTGCCAGCAATCTACAGGGCCCCAGCAATCAGCCCCAGCATTTT.

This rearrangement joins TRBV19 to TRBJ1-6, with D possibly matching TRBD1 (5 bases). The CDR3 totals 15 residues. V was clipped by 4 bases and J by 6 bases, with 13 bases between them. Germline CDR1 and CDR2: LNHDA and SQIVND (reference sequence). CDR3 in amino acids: CASSTAQGSNSPLHF. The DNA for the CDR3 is TGTGCCAGTAGTACGGCCCAGGGTAGTAATTCACCCCTCCACTTT. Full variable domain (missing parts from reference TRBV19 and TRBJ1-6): DGGITQSPKYLFRKEGQNVTLSCEQNLNHDAMYWYRQDPGQGLRLIYYSQIVNDFQKGDIAEGYSVSREKKESFPLTVTSAQKNPTAFYLCASSTAQGSNSPLHFGNGTRLTVT.

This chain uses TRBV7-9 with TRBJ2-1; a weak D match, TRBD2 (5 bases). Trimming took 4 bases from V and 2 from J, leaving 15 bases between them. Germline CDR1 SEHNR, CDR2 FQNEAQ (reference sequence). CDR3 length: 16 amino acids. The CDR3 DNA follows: TGTGCCAGCAGCTCCCTGAGGCGGGCGCCCTACAATGAGCAGTTCTTC. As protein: CASSSLRRAPYNEQFF.

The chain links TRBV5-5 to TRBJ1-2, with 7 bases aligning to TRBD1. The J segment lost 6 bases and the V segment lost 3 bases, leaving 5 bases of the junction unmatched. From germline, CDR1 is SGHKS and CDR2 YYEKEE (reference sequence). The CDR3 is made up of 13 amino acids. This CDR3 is CASSSPTGNGYTF. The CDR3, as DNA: TGTGCCAGCAGCTCACCGACAGGGAATGGCTACACCTTC.

DNA of the CDR3: TGTGCCAGCAGCAAGGCCGGGACAACGAACACCGGGGAGCTGTTTTTT. It specifies CASSKAGTTNTGELFF. This chain joins TRBV7-2 and TRBJ2-2, with D perhaps TRBD1 (6 bases). The CDR3 covers 16 residues. Germline lookup yields CDR1 SGHTA and CDR2 FQGNSA. V lost 5 bases to trimming and J lost 0 bases, with 13 bases between them.

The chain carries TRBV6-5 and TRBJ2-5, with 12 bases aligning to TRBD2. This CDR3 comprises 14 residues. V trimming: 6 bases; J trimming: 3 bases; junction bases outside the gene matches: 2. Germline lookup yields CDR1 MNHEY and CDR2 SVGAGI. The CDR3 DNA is TGTGCCAGCAGACGACTAGCGGGGGAAGAGACCCAGTACTTC. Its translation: CASRRLAGEETQYF.

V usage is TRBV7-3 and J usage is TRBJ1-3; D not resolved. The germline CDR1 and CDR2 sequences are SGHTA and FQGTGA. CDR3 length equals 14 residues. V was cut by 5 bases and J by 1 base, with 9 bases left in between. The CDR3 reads CASSNGVSGNTIYF. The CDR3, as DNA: TGTGCCAGCAGCAACGGGGTATCTGGAAACACCATATATTTT.

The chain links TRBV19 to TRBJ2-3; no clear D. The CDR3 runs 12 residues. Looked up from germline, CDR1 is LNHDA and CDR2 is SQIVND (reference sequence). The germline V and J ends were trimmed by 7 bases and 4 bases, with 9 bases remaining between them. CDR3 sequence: CASTTQADTQYF. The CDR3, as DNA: TGTGCCAGTACAACTCAAGCAGATACGCAGTATTTT.

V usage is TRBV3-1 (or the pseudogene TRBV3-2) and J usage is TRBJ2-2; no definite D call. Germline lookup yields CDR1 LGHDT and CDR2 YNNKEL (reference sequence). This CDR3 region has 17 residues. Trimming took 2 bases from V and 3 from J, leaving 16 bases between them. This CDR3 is CASSQTPSSTHTGELFF. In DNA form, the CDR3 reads TGTGCCAGCAGCCAAACTCCTTCCTCCACGCACACCGGGGAGCTGTTTTTT.

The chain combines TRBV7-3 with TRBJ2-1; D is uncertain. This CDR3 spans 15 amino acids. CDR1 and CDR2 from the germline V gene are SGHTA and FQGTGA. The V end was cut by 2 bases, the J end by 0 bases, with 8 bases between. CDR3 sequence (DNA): TGTGCCAGCAGCTTAGAAGCGAGCTCCTACAATGAGCAGTTCTTC. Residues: CASSLEASSYNEQFF.

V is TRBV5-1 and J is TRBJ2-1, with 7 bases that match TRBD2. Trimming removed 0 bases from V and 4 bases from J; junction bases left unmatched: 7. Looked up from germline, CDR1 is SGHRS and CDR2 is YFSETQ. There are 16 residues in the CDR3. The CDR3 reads CASSLASSGSYNEQFF. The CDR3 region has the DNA TGCGCCAGCAGCTTGGCGTCTAGCGGATCATACAATGAGCAGTTCTTC.

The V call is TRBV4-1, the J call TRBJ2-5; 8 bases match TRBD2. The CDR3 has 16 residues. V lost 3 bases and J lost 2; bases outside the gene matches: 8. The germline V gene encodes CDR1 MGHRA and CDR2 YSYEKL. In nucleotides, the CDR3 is TGCGCCAGCAGCCAGCCCGGAAAGCGGGGGCAAGAGACCCAGTACTTC. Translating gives CASSQPGKRGQETQYF.

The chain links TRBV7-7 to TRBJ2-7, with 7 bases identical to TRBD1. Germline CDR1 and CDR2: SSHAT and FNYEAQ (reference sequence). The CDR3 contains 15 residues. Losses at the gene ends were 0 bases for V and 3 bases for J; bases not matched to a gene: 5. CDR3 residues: CASSLAPGTVYEQYF. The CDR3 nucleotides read TGTGCCAGCAGCTTAGCCCCGGGGACAGTCTACGAGCAGTACTTC.

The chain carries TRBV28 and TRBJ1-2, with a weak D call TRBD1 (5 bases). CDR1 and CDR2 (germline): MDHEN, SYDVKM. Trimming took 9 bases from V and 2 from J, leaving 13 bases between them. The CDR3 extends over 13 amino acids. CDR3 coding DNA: TGTGCCAGTGACGGACAACCAAACTATGGCTACACCTTC. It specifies CASDGQPNYGYTF.

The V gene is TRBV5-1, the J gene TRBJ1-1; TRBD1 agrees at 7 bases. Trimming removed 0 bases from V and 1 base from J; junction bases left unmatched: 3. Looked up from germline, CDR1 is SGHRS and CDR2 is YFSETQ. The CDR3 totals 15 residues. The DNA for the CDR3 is TGCGCCAGCAGCTTGGACAGGGGAGGGAACACTGAAGCTTTCTTT. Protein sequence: CASSLDRGGNTEAFF.

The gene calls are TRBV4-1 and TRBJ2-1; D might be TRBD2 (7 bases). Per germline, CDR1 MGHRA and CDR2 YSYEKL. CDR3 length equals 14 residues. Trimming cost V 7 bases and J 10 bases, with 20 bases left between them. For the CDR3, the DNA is TGCGCCAGCAATCCGGATCGGGGGGCGGACGAGCAGTTCTTC. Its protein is CASNPDRGADEQFF.

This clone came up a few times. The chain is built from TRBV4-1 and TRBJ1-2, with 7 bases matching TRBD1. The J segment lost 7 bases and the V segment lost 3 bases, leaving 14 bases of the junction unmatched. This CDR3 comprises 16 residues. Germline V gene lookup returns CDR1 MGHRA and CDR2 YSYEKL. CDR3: CASSQAARGTVAGYTF. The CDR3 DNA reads TGCGCCAGCAGCCAGGCCGCCCGTGGGACAGTGGCTGGCTACACCTTC.

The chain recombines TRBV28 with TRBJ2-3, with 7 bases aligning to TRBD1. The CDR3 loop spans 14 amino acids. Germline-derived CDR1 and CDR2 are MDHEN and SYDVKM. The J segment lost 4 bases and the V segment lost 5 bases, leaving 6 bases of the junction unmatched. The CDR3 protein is CASSLTGVADTQYF. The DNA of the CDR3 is TGTGCCAGCAGTCTCACAGGGGTGGCAGATACGCAGTATTTT.

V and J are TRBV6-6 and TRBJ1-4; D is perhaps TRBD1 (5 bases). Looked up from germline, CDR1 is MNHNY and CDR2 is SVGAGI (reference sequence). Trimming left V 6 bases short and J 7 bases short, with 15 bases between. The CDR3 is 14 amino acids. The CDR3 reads CASRSTAPGEKLFF. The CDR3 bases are TGTGCCAGCAGGTCGACAGCCCCAGGTGAAAAACTGTTTTTT.